The clone carrying this TCR beta chain was seen a handful of times. Its antigen is unidentified. The sample originates from a study of T-cell memory formation after mild COVID-19. At the level of the study: TCR clusters showed largely donor specificity. Overall study findings and caveats: Mainly CM and EM harbored the contracting CD4+ clones; mainly EMRA harbored the CD8+ ones.

Constant-segment primers served in 5'RACE that generated TCR alpha and TCR beta cDNA libraries bearing sample barcodes and UMIs. TCRdb itself ran the 5' RACE reads through MiXCR, one entry per CDR3 protein. The sample lists about 540,000 distinct CDR3 sequences; roughly 22% were seen once. The germline CDR1 and CDR2 sequences are SGDLS and YYNGEE. The CDR3 is made up of 13 amino acids. Trimming left V 4 bases short and J 3 bases short, with 11 bases between. Sequencing was done on a sample of PBMCs or a T cell subset sorted from them (not recorded which). This clonotype originated in an adult woman who had mild COVID-19 (a few samples of this study predate the infection). Cell type and time point are not known. The chain employs TRBV9 and TRBJ2-7; either TRBD1 or TRBD2 may supply D (5 bases each). CDR3 loop: CASSPWDRYEQYF. The CDR3 nucleotides are TGTGCCAGCAGCCCCTGGGACCGCTACGAGCAGTACTTC.